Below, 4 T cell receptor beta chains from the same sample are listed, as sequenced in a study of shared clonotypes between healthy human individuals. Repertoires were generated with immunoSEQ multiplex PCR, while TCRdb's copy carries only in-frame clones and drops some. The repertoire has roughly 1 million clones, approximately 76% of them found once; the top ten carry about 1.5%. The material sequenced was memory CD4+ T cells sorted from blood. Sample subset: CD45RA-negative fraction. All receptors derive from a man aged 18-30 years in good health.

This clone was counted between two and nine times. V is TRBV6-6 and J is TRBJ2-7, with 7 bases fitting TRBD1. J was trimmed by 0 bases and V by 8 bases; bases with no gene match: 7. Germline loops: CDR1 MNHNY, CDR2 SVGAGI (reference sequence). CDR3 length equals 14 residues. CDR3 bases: TGTGCCAGCTGGGACGGGACAGCCTCCTACGAGCAGTACTTC. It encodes CASWDGTASYEQYF.

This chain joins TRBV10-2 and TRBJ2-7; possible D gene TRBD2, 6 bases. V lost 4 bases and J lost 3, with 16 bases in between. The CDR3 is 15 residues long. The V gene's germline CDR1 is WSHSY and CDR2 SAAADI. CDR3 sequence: CASSGGTSHIYEQYF. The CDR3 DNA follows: TGCGCCAGCAGTGGGGGGACTTCCCACATCTACGAGCAGTACTTC.

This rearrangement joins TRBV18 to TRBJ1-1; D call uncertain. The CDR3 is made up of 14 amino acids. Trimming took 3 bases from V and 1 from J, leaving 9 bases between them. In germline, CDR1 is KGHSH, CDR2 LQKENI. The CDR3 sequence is CASSPGVENTEAFF. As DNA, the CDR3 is TGTGCCAGCTCACCCGGAGTGGAGAACACTGAAGCTTTCTTT.

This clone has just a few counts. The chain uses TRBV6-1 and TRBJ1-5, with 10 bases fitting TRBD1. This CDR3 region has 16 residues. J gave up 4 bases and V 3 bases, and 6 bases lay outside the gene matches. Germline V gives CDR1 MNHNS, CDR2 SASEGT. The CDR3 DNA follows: TGTGCCAGCAGTGATGTACCGGGACAGGGGAATCAGCCCCAGCATTTT. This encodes CASSDVPGQGNQPQHF.